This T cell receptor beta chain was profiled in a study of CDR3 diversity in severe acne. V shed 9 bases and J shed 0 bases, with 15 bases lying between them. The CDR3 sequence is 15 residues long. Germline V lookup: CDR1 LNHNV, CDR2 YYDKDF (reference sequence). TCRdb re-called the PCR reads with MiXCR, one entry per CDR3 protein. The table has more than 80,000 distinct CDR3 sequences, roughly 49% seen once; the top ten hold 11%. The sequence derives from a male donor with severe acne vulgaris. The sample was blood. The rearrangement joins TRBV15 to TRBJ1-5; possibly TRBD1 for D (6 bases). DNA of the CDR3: TGTGCCACTCGGCTCTGGGGGCATAGCAATCAGCCCCAGCATTTT. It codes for CATRLWGHSNQPQHF.